The rows below give T cell receptor beta chains drawn from one sample of a study of control samples from healthy donors and cancer patients. Clones were sequenced by immunoSEQ multiplex PCR, and TCRdb holds only the in-frame ones, with some missing. This sample yields roughly 120,000 clones, of which 87% are seen a single time; 9.5% to 13% belongs to the top ten. Specimen: blood. The receptors here all came from a man younger than 40 in good health. The CDR3 runs from the conserved cysteine through the conserved F or W. A D gene is named only where the DNA matches it firmly. Expanded clones are given a class, and other clones once, few, many or no size at all.

>.|TRBJ2-3|TRBV5-4|.
TGTGCCAGCAGCGGGCCGGGCCCAGGGACAGATACGCAGTATTTT
CASSGPGPGTDTQYF
>.|TRBJ2-6|TRBV6-2/TRBV6-3|TRBD2
TGTGCCAGCAGTAGCGGGGGGGCGGAAGGGGCCAACGTCCTGACTTTC
CASSSGGAEGANVLTF
>.|TRBJ1-2|TRBV5-6|TRBD1
TGTGCCAGCAGCTACCGGGACAGGGAACTCTATGGCTACACCTTC
CASSYRDRELYGYTF
>once|TRBJ1-6|TRBV18|.
TGTGCCAGCTCACAACGATCAGGGGAACCCCTCCACTTT
CASSQRSGEPLHF
>.|TRBJ1-5|TRBV2|TRBD1
TGTGCCAGCAGGGGACAGGGGACCCGCTATAGCAATCAGCCCCAGCATTTT
CASRGQGTRYSNQPQHF
>.|TRBJ2-1|TRBV30|TRBD2
TGTGCCTGGAGTGTACGGTCAACGGGACTAGTCTACAATGAGCAGTTCTTC
CAWSVRSTGLVYNEQFF
>once|TRBJ2-3|TRBV5-8|TRBD1
TGTGCCAGCAGCTTAGGGGGGACAGGGACAGATACGCAGTATTTT
CASSLGGTGTDTQYF
>.|TRBJ1-5|TRBV6-1|.
TGTGCCAGCAGTGAAAGTGGAGTTCAGCCCCAGCATTTT
CASSESGVQPQHF
>.|TRBJ1-1|TRBV24-1|.
TGTGCCACCAGTGACCCGGGGGACACTGAAGCTTTCTTT
CATSDPGDTEAFF
>.|TRBJ2-5|TRBV7-9|TRBD1
TGTGCCAGCAGCTTCACGACAGGGCAAGAGACCCAGTACTTC
CASSFTTGQETQYF
>.|TRBJ1-5|TRBV9|.
TGTGCCAGCAGCGTAGGGCAAGGAAGCAATCAGCCCCAGCATTTT
CASSVGQGSNQPQHF
>.|TRBJ1-1|TRBV5-1|.
TGCGCCAGCAGCTTGGAAATCGGGAACACTGAAGCTTTCTTT
CASSLEIGNTEAFF
>.|TRBJ2-2|TRBV6-4|TRBD2
TGTGCCAGCAGTGACTCAGCGGGGGGGCCCGGGGAGCTGTTTTTT
CASSDSAGGPGELFF
>once|TRBJ2-7|TRBV7-8|.
TGTGCCAGCAGCACCGGGACTGGCCTACTCGAGCAGTACTTC
CASSTGTGLLEQYF
>.|TRBJ1-2|TRBV6-5|.
TGTGCCAGCAGTTACTCGATAGGCAAGAACTATGGCTACACCTTC
CASSYSIGKNYGYTF
>.|TRBJ2-4|TRBV11-3|.
TGTGCCAGCAGCTTTAACGGGGGACTAGCCAAAAACATTCAGTACTTC
CASSFNGGLAKNIQYF
>.|TRBJ1-5|TRBV24-1|.
TGTGCCACGGGAAGGGGGAATAGCAATCAGCCCCAGCATTTT
CATGRGNSNQPQHF
>.|TRBJ2-5|TRBV5-8|TRBD1
TGTGCCAGCAGCTTGGTCAGGACAGGGGGCAGAGAGACCCAGTACTTC
CASSLVRTGGRETQYF
>once|TRBJ1-5|TRBV6-5|.
TGTGCCAGCAGTTACGGCTTCGGCAATCAGCCCCAGCATTTT
CASSYGFGNQPQHF
>once|TRBJ1-1|TRBV29-1|.
TGCAGCGTTGGAAGGGAGAACACTGAAGCTTTCTTT
CSVGRENTEAFF
>.|TRBJ1-1|TRBV6-5|.
TGTGCCAGCAGTCGACAGAACACTGAAGCTTTCTTT
CASSRQNTEAFF
>.|TRBJ2-7|TRBV25-1|.
TGTGCCAGCAGTCGGGACCTCGGGGGCGACGAGCAGTACTTC
CASSRDLGGDEQYF
>once|TRBJ1-1|TRBV19|.
TGTGCCAGTAGTATAGGCCCTCCAGGATATGAAGCTTTCTTT
CASSIGPPGYEAFF
>.|TRBJ1-2|TRBV25-1|.
TGTGCCAGCAGTGAAGCTGGTCAGGGATATGGCTACACCTTC
CASSEAGQGYGYTF
>.|TRBJ2-7|TRBV5-8|.
TGTGCCAGCAGCTTGGCCGGGTACAAGGTATACGAGCAGTACTTC
CASSLAGYKVYEQYF